What follows describes a single TCR beta chain. Its antigen is unknown. For each sample, TRB amplification used 250 ng of peripheral blood genomic DNA, equal to roughly 38,000 genome equivalents. TRB rearrangements were amplified by multiplex PCR using a touch-down protocol with TRB-A and TRB-B primer pools mixed in one tube. Illumina adapters and sample indices were added to the amplicons through two consecutive PCR reactions performed with Phusion HS II polymerase. After gel purification with the NucleoSpin Gel and PCR Clean-up kit, the amplicons were quantified by Qubit and checked for quality on an Agilent 2100 Bioanalyzer. Sequencing of the libraries was performed on an Illumina MiSeq with 600-cycle, single-indexed, paired-end runs. On the authors' methods: TRB reads were aligned and assembled with MiXCR version 2.1.12 using the default MiXCR reference library. A clone was defined by each unique CDR3 nucleotide sequence, and the analysis included only productive sequences supported by at least two reads. Repertoire diversity was assessed with alpha-parameterized diversity profiles (alpha 0 to 5), including the Shannon (alpha 1) and Simpson (alpha 2) indices, which were computed with an R script. The tcR package was used to compute combinatorial TRB VJ usage, which was then compared between cohorts by principal component analysis with ade4. GLIPH clustering of TCRbeta CDR3s was carried out on cohort pairs matched by age and read depth, and cluster frequencies were compared by Wilcoxon test. Each entry corresponds to one CDR3 protein sequence from reads that TCRdb reprocessed, and DNA is not given. The V and J calls here are based on TCRdb, not the publication. This sample's table has entries for about 6,600 distinct CDR3 sequences. Clones ranked in the top ten supply 5.5% to 6% of the sample.

The data stem from a study of T cell clusters in autoimmune cytopenias (dated by TCRdb to about 2019). Turning to the overall study: Of the roughly 46 healthy donor controls, 22 were female, and the group had a mean age of approximately 55 years and a median age of 59 years. For primary cytopenia the controls were 25 to 30 age-matched healthy donors, whereas for secondary cytopenia the controls were over 11 age-matched CLL patients. TRB sequencing reached a median depth of 51,575 reads per sample and yielded a median of 2,350 distinct TRB clonotypes per sample. Autoimmune hepatitis repertoires were compared against around 23 age- and sex-matched healthy donors. The goal of the study was to determine whether autoimmune cytopenia patients have a disease-specific immune repertoire signature that could serve as a blood-based biomarker. TRB and IGH repertoires from peripheral blood were sequenced in autoimmune cytopenia patients at active disease and during treatment follow-up, with healthy, CLL and autoimmune hepatitis controls included alongside. What the research found in general, with its limitations: In the comparison of secondary cytopenia with CLL, the cluster-lack signature was not observed, apparently because the dominant lymphoma-associated repertoire masked the signature. The TRB repertoire shifts, including less even repertoires in secondary cytopenia and CLL, mostly reflected lymphoma bias and not autoimmunity. Healthy donors had almost three times as many exclusive TRB clusters as active autoimmune hepatitis patients, a finding consistent with an autoimmunity-wide signature. GLIPH suggested that primary autoimmune cytopenia patients lacked physiological T cell clusters: 45 to 60 clusters were exclusive to healthy donors versus 15 to 20 exclusive to patients. The T cell clusters were defined only in silico, and the functional role of the clusters still needed to be validated experimentally.

Taken from the germline V gene, the CDR1 and CDR2 loops are MNHNS and SASEGT. The CDR3 sequence holds 13 residues, the cysteine and phenylalanine included. No nucleotide data were recorded. The same specimen was also included in a second study, on T cell repertoires in aging, cancer and after chemotherapy. The second paper further reports: The donors fell into six age groups ranging from 30 or younger to 70 or older, and each group had at least three individuals. TCR repertoires from healthy donor controls were recorded over periods of several months to years and showed clear clonal overlap between repeated samplings. The full dataset contained roughly 9 million TCR reads. Significantly lower blood TCR diversity and higher clonality were observed in untreated patients with hematological or solid cancers than in age-matched healthy donors. Declining TCR diversity with age in healthy donors was mainly explained by loss of richness; in cancer patients, loss of evenness also contributed. Median generation probability increased over the chemotherapy interval in both cancer cohorts, suggesting repertoire reconstitution through rebound thymic output. The authors noted that the repertoire data do not allow conclusions about immunological memory after chemotherapy. To look at immunoaging and at how T cells reconstitute after chemotherapy, the study profiled TCR beta repertoires in peripheral blood from both healthy donors and cancer patients. Alongside fewer than 100 healthy donors serving as a reference group, the cohort included some 220 cancer patients, of whom some 91 had hematological cancers and more than 120 had solid cancers. MiXCR versions 2.12 and 3.0.5 were used to process the TRB sequences. Shannon diversity, evenness, clonality (one minus evenness), and alpha-parameterized diversity profiles from alpha 0 to 5 were included as repertoire metrics. Generation probabilities of clones in paired pre- and post-chemotherapy samples were computed with the IGoR algorithm.

This clonotype was obtained from a human donor in good health. Sequenced input: peripheral blood. The sequence is built from TRBV6-1 and TRBJ1-1. CDR3 loop: CASSDHENTEAFF.